This is a list of T cell receptor beta chains from one sample in a study of blood T cell repertoires in COVID-19. Profiled with immunoSEQ multiplex PCR; TCRdb holds only in-frame clones, not every one. Seen here are 92,000 or so clones, about 91% observed once, and the top ten hold 0.47%. Sequencing used peripheral blood. These receptors were obtained from a man aged 55 to 69 with acute or convalescent COVID-19. The CDR3 runs from the conserved cysteine through the conserved F or W. Each record gives: J gene, V gene, clone size, D gene, CDR3 DNA, CDR3 protein. A D gene is named only where the DNA matches it firmly. Rows give clone size only sometimes, using once, few, many, or a class for an expanded clone.

j_call: TRBJ2-1; v_call: TRBV5-1; clone_size: .; d_call: .; cdr3_nt: TGCGCCAGCAGCCCCCACAGGGTTAGCTCCTACAATGAGCAGTTCTTC; cdr3_aa: CASSPHRVSSYNEQFF
j_call: TRBJ2-3; v_call: TRBV11-3; clone_size: .; d_call: .; cdr3_nt: TGTGCCAGCAGCTTAGGGGGCCCCACAGATACGCAGTATTTT; cdr3_aa: CASSLGGPTDTQYF
j_call: TRBJ1-6; v_call: TRBV7-6; clone_size: once; d_call: TRBD1; cdr3_nt: TGTGCCAGCAGCTTGCCCGGGACAGAGAGCTCCTATAATTCACCCCTCCACTTT; cdr3_aa: CASSLPGTESSYNSPLHF
j_call: TRBJ1-1; v_call: TRBV14; clone_size: few; d_call: .; cdr3_nt: TGTGCCAGCAGCCAAGAATGGACCTACAAGGGCGGGACTGAAGCTTTCTTT; cdr3_aa: CASSQEWTYKGGTEAFF
j_call: TRBJ2-7; v_call: TRBV30; clone_size: .; d_call: TRBD1; cdr3_nt: TGTGCCCTAGAGGGACAGATGATCTACGAGCAGTACTTC; cdr3_aa: CALEGQMIYEQYF
j_call: TRBJ1-2; v_call: TRBV7-9; clone_size: many; d_call: .; cdr3_nt: TGTGCCAGCAGCTTAGAACAGGGTTGGGACTACACCTTC; cdr3_aa: CASSLEQGWDYTF
j_call: TRBJ1-2; v_call: TRBV7-2; clone_size: .; d_call: TRBD1; cdr3_nt: TGTGCCAGCAGCGTGGGACAGAAGTATGGCTACACCTTC; cdr3_aa: CASSVGQKYGYTF
j_call: TRBJ2-3; v_call: TRBV19; clone_size: .; d_call: .; cdr3_nt: TGTGCCAGTAGTATAGGGGCGGGGCCCACAGATACGCAGTATTTT; cdr3_aa: CASSIGAGPTDTQYF
j_call: TRBJ2-2; v_call: TRBV29-1; clone_size: .; d_call: .; cdr3_nt: TGCAGCGCAAGGGGACAGAACACCGGGGAGCTGTTTTTT; cdr3_aa: CSARGQNTGELFF
j_call: TRBJ1-3; v_call: TRBV6-5; clone_size: .; d_call: TRBD1; cdr3_nt: TGTGCCAGCACCTTGGACAGGCTCTCTGGAAACACCATATATTTT; cdr3_aa: CASTLDRLSGNTIYF
j_call: TRBJ1-4; v_call: TRBV5-1; clone_size: .; d_call: .; cdr3_nt: TGCGCCAGCAGCTTGAACCCTCGACAGGAAAGATCCGAAAAACTGTTTTTT; cdr3_aa: CASSLNPRQERSEKLFF
j_call: TRBJ2-7; v_call: TRBV3-1/TRBV3-2; clone_size: .; d_call: TRBD1; cdr3_nt: TGTGCCAGCAGCCGGGACAGGTCGGGACGCGAGCAGTACTTC; cdr3_aa: CASSRDRSGREQYF
j_call: TRBJ2-7; v_call: TRBV2; clone_size: .; d_call: TRBD2; cdr3_nt: TGTGCCAGCCGAACACGGAGGACTAGCGCTTACGAGCAGTACTTC; cdr3_aa: CASRTRRTSAYEQYF
j_call: TRBJ1-2; v_call: TRBV5-5; clone_size: few; d_call: TRBD1; cdr3_nt: TGTGCCAGCAGTTTTACCCCGGGACAGGGGAACTATGGCTACACCTTC; cdr3_aa: CASSFTPGQGNYGYTF
j_call: TRBJ1-1; v_call: TRBV5-5; clone_size: .; d_call: TRBD1; cdr3_nt: TGTGCCAGCAGCCCTGGACAGGGAAACACTGAAGCTTTCTTT; cdr3_aa: CASSPGQGNTEAFF
j_call: TRBJ1-4; v_call: TRBV7-9; clone_size: .; d_call: TRBD1; cdr3_nt: TGTGCCAGCAGCTCATCGGGACAGGGGGTTGAAAAACTGTTTTTT; cdr3_aa: CASSSSGQGVEKLFF
j_call: TRBJ1-2; v_call: TRBV19; clone_size: .; d_call: TRBD1; cdr3_nt: TGTGCCAGCAAAAGGGCAGGGGGCGTGGGCTACACCTTC; cdr3_aa: CASKRAGGVGYTF
j_call: TRBJ2-1; v_call: TRBV5-1; clone_size: .; d_call: TRBD1; cdr3_nt: TGCGCCAGCAGCTTGGGGACAGGGATCGCCAATGAGCAGTTCTTC; cdr3_aa: CASSLGTGIANEQFF
j_call: TRBJ1-6; v_call: TRBV27; clone_size: .; d_call: .; cdr3_nt: TGTGCCAGCAGTTTCTCCGGCAGGGCGAGCTCCTATAATTCACCCCTCCACTTT; cdr3_aa: CASSFSGRASSYNSPLHF
j_call: TRBJ1-1; v_call: TRBV30; clone_size: .; d_call: .; cdr3_nt: TGTGCCTGGAGTGTACCAGTGAGGTTTGTAGGAGCTTTCTTT; cdr3_aa: CAWSVPVRFVGAFF
j_call: TRBJ2-5; v_call: TRBV6-1; clone_size: .; d_call: TRBD2; cdr3_nt: TGTGCCAGCAGTGATCGTCTAGCGGGGGGGCCGAAGGAGACCCAGTACTTC; cdr3_aa: CASSDRLAGGPKETQYF
j_call: TRBJ1-2; v_call: TRBV6-5; clone_size: .; d_call: TRBD1; cdr3_nt: TGTGCCAGCATTACGACAGGGGTGGAGTATGGCTACACCTTC; cdr3_aa: CASITTGVEYGYTF
j_call: TRBJ1-2; v_call: TRBV29-1; clone_size: .; d_call: .; cdr3_nt: TGCAGCGTCGACACTCCGGGACTCTCTAACTATGGCTACACCTTC; cdr3_aa: CSVDTPGLSNYGYTF
j_call: TRBJ2-7; v_call: TRBV9; clone_size: .; d_call: .; cdr3_nt: TGTGCCAGCAGCGTAGATCCAGGGTTCTACGAGCAGTACTTC; cdr3_aa: CASSVDPGFYEQYF
j_call: TRBJ2-1; v_call: TRBV5-4; clone_size: once; d_call: .; cdr3_nt: TGTGCCAGCAGCTTGGATCCTTCTACTTCCTACAATGAGCAGTTCTTC; cdr3_aa: CASSLDPSTSYNEQFF
j_call: TRBJ2-2; v_call: TRBV19; clone_size: .; d_call: TRBD1; cdr3_nt: TGTGCCAGTAGTATCACAGGGGCGGGCACCGGGGAGCTGTTTTTT; cdr3_aa: CASSITGAGTGELFF
j_call: TRBJ2-2; v_call: TRBV2; clone_size: .; d_call: TRBD2; cdr3_nt: TGTGCCAGCAGTGAAGGGGGTTTGTGGGGACTAGCGGGACAGGTTCTTGTTTCCGGGGAGCTGTTTTTT; cdr3_aa: CASSEGGLWGLAGQVLVSGELFF
j_call: TRBJ2-3; v_call: TRBV11-2; clone_size: .; d_call: .; cdr3_nt: TGTGCCAGCAGCTTTCTTGAAGGGAGATCTAGCACAGATACGCAGTATTTT; cdr3_aa: CASSFLEGRSSTDTQYF
j_call: TRBJ2-5; v_call: TRBV27; clone_size: .; d_call: .; cdr3_nt: TGTGCCAGCAGTACGGTAACGGAGGGAGCCAGAGAGACCCAGTACTTC; cdr3_aa: CASSTVTEGARETQYF
j_call: TRBJ1-1; v_call: TRBV6-2/TRBV6-3; clone_size: .; d_call: .; cdr3_nt: TGTGCCAGCAGTTATGGAACAGGGCCGGGCACTGAAGCTTTCTTT; cdr3_aa: CASSYGTGPGTEAFF
j_call: TRBJ2-7; v_call: TRBV5-1; clone_size: .; d_call: .; cdr3_nt: TGCGCCAGCAGCTTGGTGGGGGGACGAGACGGCCGATCCTATTACGAGCAGTACTTC; cdr3_aa: CASSLVGGRDGRSYYEQYF
j_call: TRBJ2-1; v_call: TRBV5-1; clone_size: few; d_call: TRBD1; cdr3_nt: TGCGCCAGCAGCTTGGTTGGGACAGGGATCGATGAGCAGTTCTTC; cdr3_aa: CASSLVGTGIDEQFF
j_call: TRBJ1-5; v_call: TRBV14; clone_size: .; d_call: .; cdr3_nt: TGTGCCAGCAGCCCCACAGGGTGGAATCAGCCCCAGCATTTT; cdr3_aa: CASSPTGWNQPQHF
j_call: TRBJ1-6; v_call: TRBV9; clone_size: .; d_call: .; cdr3_nt: TGTGCCAGCAGCGCTCAGGGTTCACCCCTCCACTTT; cdr3_aa: CASSAQGSPLHF
j_call: TRBJ2-7; v_call: TRBV19; clone_size: .; d_call: .; cdr3_nt: TGTGCCAGTAGTATGGGGGGTTCAGGCTACGAGCAGTACTTC; cdr3_aa: CASSMGGSGYEQYF
j_call: TRBJ1-2; v_call: TRBV7-9; clone_size: .; d_call: .; cdr3_nt: TGTGCCAGCAGCTTAGGTGGGGGCCGCTCGTTGGGTGGCTACACCTTC; cdr3_aa: CASSLGGGRSLGGYTF
j_call: TRBJ2-1; v_call: TRBV3-1/TRBV3-2; clone_size: .; d_call: .; cdr3_nt: TGTGCCAGCAGCCCGCCGGGACTTTACAATGAGCAGTTCTTC; cdr3_aa: CASSPPGLYNEQFF
j_call: TRBJ1-1; v_call: TRBV27; clone_size: .; d_call: TRBD1; cdr3_nt: TGTGCCAGCAGAACCCGACAGGGGCACACTGAAGCTTTCTTT; cdr3_aa: CASRTRQGHTEAFF
j_call: TRBJ1-2; v_call: TRBV12-3/TRBV12-4; clone_size: .; d_call: .; cdr3_nt: TGTGCCAGCAGCGCAGAATCGAACTATGGCTACACCTTC; cdr3_aa: CASSAESNYGYTF
j_call: TRBJ2-5; v_call: TRBV6-6; clone_size: .; d_call: .; cdr3_nt: TGTGCCAGCGGGCCGTTCAAACAAGAGACCCAGTACTTC; cdr3_aa: CASGPFKQETQYF
j_call: TRBJ2-5; v_call: TRBV6-5; clone_size: .; d_call: TRBD1; cdr3_nt: TGTGCCAGCAGACGGGACAGGGGTGAGACCCAGTACTTC; cdr3_aa: CASRRDRGETQYF
j_call: TRBJ1-1; v_call: TRBV6-1; clone_size: once; d_call: .; cdr3_nt: TGTGCCAGCAGTGAACCGCAGGGGAGGGTGAACACTGAAGCTTTCTTT; cdr3_aa: CASSEPQGRVNTEAFF
j_call: TRBJ1-4; v_call: TRBV27; clone_size: .; d_call: .; cdr3_nt: TGTGCCAGCAGTGATACAGGGTTTACTAATGAAAAACTGTTTTTT; cdr3_aa: CASSDTGFTNEKLFF
j_call: TRBJ1-4; v_call: TRBV5-8; clone_size: .; d_call: TRBD1; cdr3_nt: TGTGCCAGCGTACGGGACAGGGGGCGCGGGGCTAATGAAAAACTGTTTTTT; cdr3_aa: CASVRDRGRGANEKLFF
j_call: TRBJ1-1; v_call: TRBV2; clone_size: .; d_call: .; cdr3_nt: TGTGCCAGCACCAATCTCCGGGACACTGAAGCTTTCTTT; cdr3_aa: CASTNLRDTEAFF
j_call: TRBJ1-6; v_call: TRBV5-5; clone_size: .; d_call: .; cdr3_nt: TGTGCCAGCAGCTTGCTGGGGGGTCAGAGGAATTCACCCCTCCACTTT; cdr3_aa: CASSLLGGQRNSPLHF
j_call: TRBJ2-7; v_call: TRBV18; clone_size: .; d_call: .; cdr3_nt: TGTGCCAGCTCGCGGGACCGGACCTACGAGCAGTACTTC; cdr3_aa: CASSRDRTYEQYF
j_call: TRBJ2-1; v_call: TRBV7-3; clone_size: .; d_call: TRBD2; cdr3_nt: TGTGCCAGCAGCCGCACCCTAGCGGGAGGGCCTAATGAGCAGTTCTTC; cdr3_aa: CASSRTLAGGPNEQFF
j_call: TRBJ2-2; v_call: TRBV29-1; clone_size: few; d_call: TRBD1; cdr3_nt: TGCAGCGGGACTGACAGGGCGAGCGCCGGGGAGCTGTTTTTT; cdr3_aa: CSGTDRASAGELFF
j_call: TRBJ2-1; v_call: TRBV5-4; clone_size: .; d_call: .; cdr3_nt: TGTGCCAGCAGCTTGGAGAGGGACTCCCGAGTCAATGAGCAGTTCTTC; cdr3_aa: CASSLERDSRVNEQFF